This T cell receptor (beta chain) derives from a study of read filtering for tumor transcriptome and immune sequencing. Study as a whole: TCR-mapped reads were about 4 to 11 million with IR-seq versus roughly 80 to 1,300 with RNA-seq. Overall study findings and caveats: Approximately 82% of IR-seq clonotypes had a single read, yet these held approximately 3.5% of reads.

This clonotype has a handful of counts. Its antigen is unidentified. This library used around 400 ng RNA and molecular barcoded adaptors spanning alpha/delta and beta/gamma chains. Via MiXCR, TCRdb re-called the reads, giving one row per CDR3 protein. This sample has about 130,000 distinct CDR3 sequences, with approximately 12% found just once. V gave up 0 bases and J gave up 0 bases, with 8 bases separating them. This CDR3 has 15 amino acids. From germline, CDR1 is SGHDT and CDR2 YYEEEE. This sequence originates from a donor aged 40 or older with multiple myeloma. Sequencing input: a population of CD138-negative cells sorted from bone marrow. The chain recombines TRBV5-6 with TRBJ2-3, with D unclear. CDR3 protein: CASSLVTPSTDTQYF. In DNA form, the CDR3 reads TGTGCCAGCAGCTTGGTTACCCCTAGCACAGATACGCAGTATTTT.